A single T cell receptor (beta chain) is shown here with its context. The data are from a study of shared clonotypes between healthy human individuals. CDR1 and CDR2 (germline): ENHRY, SYGVKD. V was pared by 4 bases and J by 1 base, with 11 bases between. CDR3 length: 15 amino acids. Ten immunoSEQ deep assay plates were used to sequence unsorted PBMC DNA. As originally analysed: ImmunoSEQ junction-only sequences lacked quality scores, so their filtering differed. Only in-frame clones appear in the TCRdb table, and some are missing; sequencing was by immunoSEQ multiplex PCR. V and J calls and clone size come straight from that table; D and trimming were deduced from the DNA. The profile shows fewer than 500,000 clones, nearly 80% of them singletons.

Material for sequencing was PBMCs. The rearrangement links TRBV10-3 to TRBJ1-5, with D possibly TRBD1 on 5 matching bases. The clonotype was recovered from a woman aged 40 to 55 in good health. Some clones in this sample may be carry-over from other donors' samples. Here the CDR3 DNA reads TGTGCCATCAGTGCGACCAGGGACAGCAATCAGCCCCAGCATTTT. Its translation: CAISATRDSNQPQHF.